A selection of T cell receptor beta chains follows, all from one sample in a study of T cell changes during pregnancy in multiple sclerosis. Some clones are missing from TCRdb's copy, which holds only in-frame ones; the method was immunoSEQ multiplex PCR. The table shows around 50,000 clones, with around 92% occurring only once. The input for sequencing was CD4+ T cells from peripheral blood mononuclear cells, taken in the second trimester of pregnancy. The receptors derive from a female donor with multiple sclerosis, enrolled in a pregnancy study. The CDR3 runs from the conserved cysteine through the conserved F or W. A D gene is named only where the DNA matches it firmly. Expanded clones get a size class; other rows say once, few or many, or leave the size out.

cdr3_nt: TGTGCCAGCAGCATAGCGGGGGTGAACTATGGCTACACCTTC
cdr3_aa: CASSIAGVNYGYTF
d_call: -
v_call: TRBV5-4
j_call: TRBJ1-2
clone_size: -

cdr3_nt: TGTGCCAGCAGCCCGCAGAGCGGGATTACCGGGGAGCTGTTTTTT
cdr3_aa: CASSPQSGITGELFF
d_call: TRBD2
v_call: TRBV7-2
j_call: TRBJ2-2
clone_size: -

cdr3_nt: TGTGCCAGCGCCTTAGTACGTGTGTGGGGGCTTGGCACTGAAGCTTTCTTT
cdr3_aa: CASALVRVWGLGTEAFF
d_call: -
v_call: TRBV7-8
j_call: TRBJ1-1
clone_size: -

cdr3_nt: TGTGCCAGCAGGCCGACAGGTTTCACCTACGAGCAGTACTTC
cdr3_aa: CASRPTGFTYEQYF
d_call: -
v_call: TRBV6-6
j_call: TRBJ2-7
clone_size: -

cdr3_nt: TGCGCCAGCAGCTCCGGGATCGGGCGTGAGCAGTTCTTC
cdr3_aa: CASSSGIGREQFF
d_call: -
v_call: TRBV5-1
j_call: TRBJ2-1
clone_size: -

cdr3_nt: TGCGCCAGCAGCTTGGATCCAGGGTCCTACGAGCAGTACTTC
cdr3_aa: CASSLDPGSYEQYF
d_call: -
v_call: TRBV5-1
j_call: TRBJ2-7
clone_size: -

cdr3_nt: TGTGCCAGCAGTGGCTATAGCGGGGGGGGCGGCTATGAGCAGTTCTTC
cdr3_aa: CASSGYSGGGGYEQFF
d_call: TRBD2
v_call: TRBV6-6
j_call: TRBJ2-1
clone_size: -

cdr3_nt: TGCGCCAGCAGGGGGGGAAGGGGCGCGGGGGACACTGAAGCTTTCTTT
cdr3_aa: CASRGGRGAGDTEAFF
d_call: -
v_call: TRBV5-1
j_call: TRBJ1-1
clone_size: -

cdr3_nt: TGTGCCATAAGTGCAGGGACACCGGAGGGCACAGATACGCAGTATTTT
cdr3_aa: CAISAGTPEGTDTQYF
d_call: -
v_call: TRBV10-3
j_call: TRBJ2-3
clone_size: -

cdr3_nt: TGTGCCAGCTATGACAGGGCGATCTATGGCTACACCTTC
cdr3_aa: CASYDRAIYGYTF
d_call: TRBD1
v_call: TRBV19
j_call: TRBJ1-2
clone_size: -

cdr3_nt: TGCGCCAGCAGCTTGGGGGGACAGAGTAACTATGGCTACACCTTC
cdr3_aa: CASSLGGQSNYGYTF
d_call: TRBD1
v_call: TRBV5-1
j_call: TRBJ1-2
clone_size: -

cdr3_nt: TGTGCCAGCAGCGTCTCAGGTCCGGACACTGAAGCTTTCTTT
cdr3_aa: CASSVSGPDTEAFF
d_call: -
v_call: TRBV7-2
j_call: TRBJ1-1
clone_size: -

cdr3_nt: TGTGCCAGCAGGGGGTGGCAGGGAATCTATGAGCAGTTCTTC
cdr3_aa: CASRGWQGIYEQFF
d_call: -
v_call: TRBV11-2
j_call: TRBJ2-1
clone_size: -

cdr3_nt: TGTGCCAGTTCCCTGGGGAGGGGGAACACTGAAGCTTTCTTT
cdr3_aa: CASSLGRGNTEAFF
d_call: -
v_call: TRBV28
j_call: TRBJ1-1
clone_size: -

cdr3_nt: TGTGCCAGTAGTCTTGGTAGCGTGGGCATTCAGTACTTC
cdr3_aa: CASSLGSVGIQYF
d_call: -
v_call: TRBV19
j_call: TRBJ2-4
clone_size: -

cdr3_nt: TGTGCCAGCAGCAGCCGGACAGGGGGCGGTGAAAAACTGTTTTTT
cdr3_aa: CASSSRTGGGEKLFF
d_call: -
v_call: TRBV21-1
j_call: TRBJ1-4
clone_size: -

cdr3_nt: TGTGCCAGCAGCTTAGATTGGGGGGGACTCAATGAGCAGTTCTTC
cdr3_aa: CASSLDWGGLNEQFF
d_call: TRBD2
v_call: TRBV11-3
j_call: TRBJ2-1
clone_size: -

cdr3_nt: TGTGCCAGCAGCTTAGGTGGGGGGGATTATGGCTACACCTTC
cdr3_aa: CASSLGGGDYGYTF
d_call: -
v_call: TRBV7-2
j_call: TRBJ1-2
clone_size: few

cdr3_nt: TGTGCCAGCAGCCAAGAAACGGCGGCCTCTGGAAACACCATATATTTT
cdr3_aa: CASSQETAASGNTIYF
d_call: -
v_call: TRBV4-2
j_call: TRBJ1-3
clone_size: -

cdr3_nt: TGTGCCAGCAGCGGAAGCGGAGAGCAGTTCTTC
cdr3_aa: CASSGSGEQFF
d_call: -
v_call: TRBV4-2
j_call: TRBJ2-1
clone_size: -

cdr3_nt: TGTGCCAGCAGTCTGACAGGGGGCAGGGATACGCAGTATTTT
cdr3_aa: CASSLTGGRDTQYF
d_call: TRBD1
v_call: TRBV7-3
j_call: TRBJ2-3
clone_size: -

cdr3_nt: TGTGCCAGCAGCGTAGGGAGGAGCAGGGGCTATGGCTACACCTTC
cdr3_aa: CASSVGRSRGYGYTF
d_call: -
v_call: TRBV9
j_call: TRBJ1-2
clone_size: -

cdr3_nt: TGTGCCAGCTCACGACAGGAAACCTACGAGCAGTACTTC
cdr3_aa: CASSRQETYEQYF
d_call: -
v_call: TRBV18
j_call: TRBJ2-7
clone_size: -

cdr3_nt: TGTGCCAGTAGGGCGAGCCGGGACAGGCAAGAGACCCAGTACTTC
cdr3_aa: CASRASRDRQETQYF
d_call: TRBD1
v_call: TRBV19
j_call: TRBJ2-5
clone_size: -

cdr3_nt: TGTGCCAGCAGCTTATTGGGACTAGCGGGACTCGGTGACAATGAGCAGTTCTTC
cdr3_aa: CASSLLGLAGLGDNEQFF
d_call: TRBD2
v_call: TRBV7-3
j_call: TRBJ2-1
clone_size: -

cdr3_nt: TGTGCCAGCAGTGAAGCTGCTAGCGGGGGGCAGAATGAGCAGTTCTTC
cdr3_aa: CASSEAASGGQNEQFF
d_call: TRBD2
v_call: TRBV6-1
j_call: TRBJ2-1
clone_size: -

cdr3_nt: TGTGCCTGGAGCTTTACAGGGTCGGCCAAAAACATTCAGTACTTC
cdr3_aa: CAWSFTGSAKNIQYF
d_call: -
v_call: TRBV30
j_call: TRBJ2-4
clone_size: -

cdr3_nt: TGTGCCAGCTCACCACAGTTAAACTTAGCGGGGGCCAACACCGGGGAGCTGTTTTTT
cdr3_aa: CASSPQLNLAGANTGELFF
d_call: TRBD2
v_call: TRBV18
j_call: TRBJ2-2
clone_size: -

cdr3_nt: TGTGCCAGCAGCCTTCTAGCGGGAGTAGGGACCGGGGAGCTGTTTTTT
cdr3_aa: CASSLLAGVGTGELFF
d_call: TRBD2
v_call: TRBV7-3
j_call: TRBJ2-2
clone_size: once

cdr3_nt: TGTGCCACTCAAAGTGGAGGGGATCAGCCCCAGCATTTT
cdr3_aa: CATQSGGDQPQHF
d_call: -
v_call: TRBV2
j_call: TRBJ1-5
clone_size: once

cdr3_nt: TGTGCCAGCAGCCTATGGACAGGGGACTACGAGCAGTACTTC
cdr3_aa: CASSLWTGDYEQYF
d_call: TRBD1
v_call: TRBV7-7
j_call: TRBJ2-7
clone_size: -

cdr3_nt: TGTGCCAGTAGTATAAGTAGGGCGGAGGCGGCATCAGATACGCAGTATTTT
cdr3_aa: CASSISRAEAASDTQYF
d_call: -
v_call: TRBV19
j_call: TRBJ2-3
clone_size: -

cdr3_nt: TGCGCCAGCAGCTTGTTACTAGCGGGAAACAATGAGCAGTTCTTC
cdr3_aa: CASSLLLAGNNEQFF
d_call: TRBD2
v_call: TRBV5-1
j_call: TRBJ2-1
clone_size: -

cdr3_nt: TGTGCCAGCCTCTACGGACAGGGGGCGGGGGGCTACACCTTC
cdr3_aa: CASLYGQGAGGYTF
d_call: TRBD1
v_call: TRBV6-6
j_call: TRBJ1-2
clone_size: -

cdr3_nt: TGTGCCAGCAGCTTAGCGCGGGGACGAGAACTGTTTTTT
cdr3_aa: CASSLARGRELFF
d_call: -
v_call: TRBV7-6
j_call: TRBJ1-4
clone_size: -

cdr3_nt: TGTGCCAGCAGAAATAGCGGGGGGGTTGGGACCCAGTACTTC
cdr3_aa: CASRNSGGVGTQYF
d_call: TRBD2
v_call: TRBV27
j_call: TRBJ2-5
clone_size: -

cdr3_nt: TGTGCCAGCAGCCGGGACAGGGGCGTTGAAAAACTGTTTTTT
cdr3_aa: CASSRDRGVEKLFF
d_call: TRBD1
v_call: TRBV5-6
j_call: TRBJ1-4
clone_size: -

cdr3_nt: TGTGCCAGCAGCCTGGGACTAGCGGGGGCCCCCTACGAGCAGTACTTC
cdr3_aa: CASSLGLAGAPYEQYF
d_call: TRBD2
v_call: TRBV9
j_call: TRBJ2-7
clone_size: -

cdr3_nt: TGTGCCAGCAGTGCCACGACAGAGAACACCGGGGAGCTGTTTTTT
cdr3_aa: CASSATTENTGELFF
d_call: -
v_call: TRBV6-4
j_call: TRBJ2-2
clone_size: -

cdr3_nt: TGTGCCAGTAGTACACAGGGTCCCAATCAGCCCCAGCATTTT
cdr3_aa: CASSTQGPNQPQHF
d_call: -
v_call: TRBV19
j_call: TRBJ1-5
clone_size: once

cdr3_nt: TGTGCCAGCAGCTTTCCCCCCCTCGCAGATACGCAGTATTTT
cdr3_aa: CASSFPPLADTQYF
d_call: -
v_call: TRBV11-2
j_call: TRBJ2-3
clone_size: -

cdr3_nt: TGTGCCAGCAGCCCCGCCCCCCGGGGCACCGGGGAGCTGTTTTTT
cdr3_aa: CASSPAPRGTGELFF
d_call: -
v_call: TRBV7-7
j_call: TRBJ2-2
clone_size: -

cdr3_nt: TGTGCCAGCAACCAGGGGAGTCCTAATGAAAAACTGTTTTTT
cdr3_aa: CASNQGSPNEKLFF
d_call: -
v_call: TRBV28
j_call: TRBJ1-4
clone_size: -